This T cell receptor (beta chain) was captured by sequencing in a study of long-term antiretroviral therapy in people with HIV. Overall study results and limits: Narrower CDR3 length ranges marked HIV repertoires relative to controls.

CDR1 and CDR2 from the germline V gene are SGHNT and YYREEE (reference sequence). CDR3 length: 13 amino acids. V was cut by 9 bases and J by 0 bases, with 7 bases left in between. Survey-level resolution applied to immunoSEQ assay v3.0. Repertoires were generated with immunoSEQ multiplex PCR, while TCRdb's copy carries only in-frame clones and drops some. The table lists about 20,000 clones, about 86% of them singletons. Regarding this clone: No antigen is known for it.

The starting material was unsorted PBMCs, obtained 1.3 years after starting antiretroviral therapy. The clonotype originates from a man between 60 and 70 years old with HIV. The genes are TRBV5-4 and TRBJ2-6; D remains unclear. The CDR3 here is CATTDSGANVLTF. The DNA for the CDR3 is TGTGCCACGACGGACTCTGGGGCCAACGTCCTGACTTTC.